Listed below are T cell receptor beta chains from one sample, sequenced in a study of T-cell reconstitution after alpha-beta-depleted transplantation in children. Using its own MiXCR run on the PCR reads, TCRdb lists one record per CDR3 protein. The sample gives about 260,000 distinct CDR3 sequences, around a tenth of which show up once; around a quarter is in the top ten. The specimen was peripheral blood, collected 180 days after TCRalphabeta/CD19-depleted stem cell transplant. These receptors originate from a male patient aged 2 to 9 who had a stem cell transplant for chronic granulomatous disease, so the T cells may come from the graft donor. CDR3s include the opening cysteine and the closing phenylalanine or tryptophan. Fields, in order: clone size, D gene, V gene, J gene, CDR3 DNA, CDR3 protein. A D gene is named only where the DNA matches it firmly. A clone size is listed for some rows: how often the clone was seen (once, few, many), or a class if it is expanded.

many	.	TRBV7-6	TRBJ2-7	TGTGCCAGCAGCTGGGGGGCAAGCTACGAGCAGTACTTC	CASSWGASYEQYF
many	TRBD2	TRBV5-1	TRBJ2-1	TGCGCCAGCAGGGGCGGGCTAGCGGGAGTCAATGAGCAGTTCTTC	CASRGGLAGVNEQFF
many	.	TRBV29-1	TRBJ2-7	TGCAGCGTTGATCGTCTCCAGGCAAGCTCCTACGAGCAGTACTTC	CSVDRLQASSYEQYF
many	.	TRBV19	TRBJ1-4	TGTGCCAGTAGTATTTCCAGGGGTTCGTCGGTTAATGAAAAACTGTTTTTT	CASSISRGSSVNEKLFF
many	.	TRBV5-1	TRBJ1-5	TGCGCCAGCCAAACAGGCCCGGATCAGCCCCAGCATTTT	CASQTGPDQPQHF
few	TRBD2	TRBV20-1	TRBJ2-7	TGCAGTGCTAGAGGGCGACTAGCGGGGGGGCTAAGGTACGAGCAGTACTTC	CSARGRLAGGLRYEQYF
many	.	TRBV28	TRBJ1-4	TGTGCCAGCATGAGTCGTAACGAAAAACTGTTTTTT	CASMSRNEKLFF
many	TRBD1	TRBV7-9	TRBJ1-2	TGTGCCAGCAGCCCCAGGGGCGGACAGGTCGGCTATGGCTACACCTTC	CASSPRGGQVGYGYTF
few	.	TRBV5-4	TRBJ2-1	TGTGCCAGCAGCTTACGACTAGCCTACAATGAGCAGTTCTTC	CASSLRLAYNEQFF
.	TRBD1	TRBV12-3/TRBV12-4	TRBJ1-3	TGTGCCAGCAGTTTTCGGGGACAGCAACCTGGAAACACCATATATTTT	CASSFRGQQPGNTIYF
few	.	TRBV6-2/TRBV6-3	TRBJ2-7	TGTGCCAGCAATGGTGGTCCAGCGTTGAGCTCCTACGAGCAGTACTTC	CASNGGPALSSYEQYF
many	.	TRBV5-1	TRBJ2-1	TGCGCCAGCAGCCCCGGCCCGGGGTGGTACGAGCAGTTCTTC	CASSPGPGWYEQFF
many	TRBD2	TRBV7-2	TRBJ2-3	TGTGCCAGCAGCCGGACTAGCGGAGAAGGGACAGATACGCAGTATTTT	CASSRTSGEGTDTQYF
medium-sized	TRBD2	TRBV15	TRBJ2-5	TGTGCCACCAGCAGCGCTAGCGGGAAGTCCCAGTACTTC	CATSSASGKSQYF
many	.	TRBV5-4	TRBJ2-7	TGTGCCAGCAGCTTGGTTCAGGGAGGCGAGCAGTACTTC	CASSLVQGGEQYF
many	.	TRBV15	TRBJ1-4	TGTGCCACCAGCAAAATAATGGGGGGTGAAAAACTGTTTTTT	CATSKIMGGEKLFF